This T cell receptor (beta chain) was recorded in a study of blood T cell repertoires in COVID-19. Study background: PBMCs, B-cell-depleted T cells, or T cells were the source of the cDNA or gDNA that made up the material.

Authors' analysis steps: Researchers report that nucleated cell counts were estimated from reference gene primer amplification. Clones were sequenced by immunoSEQ multiplex PCR, and TCRdb holds only the in-frame ones, with some missing. V and J calls and clone size are those listed in that table; D and trimming were worked out from the DNA. The profile shows under 300,000 clones, about 85% of them singletons. Germline CDR1 and CDR2: SGHTA and FQGNSA. The V and J ends lost 5 bases and 3 bases, in that order; junction bases with no gene match: 8. The CDR3 loop spans 16 amino acids. The receptor comes from a man in his fifties or sixties who had recovered from COVID-19. The gene calls are TRBV7-2 and TRBJ2-3; 10 bases fit TRBD2. The sample taken for sequencing was peripheral blood. The CDR3 loop is CASSPRAGGRTDTQYF. The CDR3 region has the DNA TGTGCCAGCAGCCCGAGAGCGGGGGGGCGTACAGATACGCAGTATTTT.